A selection of T cell receptor beta chains follows, all from one sample in a study of T cells after yellow fever vaccination. Via MiXCR, TCRdb re-called the 5' RACE reads, giving one row per CDR3 protein. The sample records just over 300,000 distinct CDR3 sequences, around 4% being singletons. This specimen consisted of PBMCs, obtained on the day of the yellow fever booster vaccination. The receptor set was obtained from a man younger than 35 who received the YFV17D yellow fever vaccine. Both conserved end residues are part of each CDR3. The order of the fields is clone size, D gene, J gene, V gene, CDR3 DNA, CDR3 protein. The D gene is left open where the match is weak. Size is omitted from some rows. Given values are once, few, many or a class for expanded clones.

>-|-|TRBJ1-1|TRBV4-2
TGTGCCAGCAGCCAAGATCTTCGGGGAATGAACACTGAAGCTTTCTTT
CASSQDLRGMNTEAFF
>many|-|TRBJ2-1|TRBV11-1
TGTGCCAGCAGCTCCCGGAGCCTCGGGGTCTACAATGAGCAGTTCTTC
CASSSRSLGVYNEQFF
>many|TRBD2|TRBJ2-3|TRBV25-1
TGTGCCAGCATGGAGCGGGGGTCTTCTAGCACAGATACGCAGTATTTT
CASMERGSSSTDTQYF
>many|TRBD2|TRBJ2-7|TRBV6-1
TGTGCCAGCAGTGGACCCGTTCTAGCGGGGGCGGGTGAGCAGTACTTC
CASSGPVLAGAGEQYF
>few|TRBD1|TRBJ2-7|TRBV20-1
TGCAGTGCTATCCCGGGACAGGGGATGGGAGGCGGCTACGAGCAGTACTTC
CSAIPGQGMGGGYEQYF
>-|-|TRBJ2-2|TRBV2
TGTGCCAGCAGGGTGCAGGCGAACACCGGGGAGCTGTTTTTT
CASRVQANTGELFF
>few|-|TRBJ1-2|TRBV20-1
TGCAGTGCTAGTCTCCATCAGCAGTACTATGGCTACACCTTC
CSASLHQQYYGYTF
>-|-|TRBJ2-7|TRBV30
TGTGCCTGGAGTGTCCCCAGCTACGAGCAGTACTTC
CAWSVPSYEQYF
>few|-|TRBJ2-3|TRBV9
TGTGCCAGCAGCGTAGAGGGGCGGGATACGCAGTATTTT
CASSVEGRDTQYF
>many|TRBD2|TRBJ2-1|TRBV19
TGTGCCAGTAGTAACCGACAGGGTGGTAGCGGGGGGGAAGTCTATGAGCAGTTCTTC
CASSNRQGGSGGEVYEQFF
>few|-|TRBJ1-1|TRBV12-3/TRBV12-4
TGTGCCAGCAGTGCGGGGACCCCTGAAGCTTTCTTT
CASSAGTPEAFF
>many|-|TRBJ2-5|TRBV27
TGTGCCAGCAGTTTTAGCTTCGGGAGCCGGGAGACCCAGTACTTC
CASSFSFGSRETQYF
>-|-|TRBJ1-1|TRBV5-1
TGCGCCAGCAGCTTATTTCCCTCGGCACCCGAAGCTTTCTTT
CASSLFPSAPEAFF
>many|TRBD1|TRBJ1-1|TRBV5-1
TGCGCCAGCAGCTTGGTGTCAGGGGGTGAAGCTTTCTTT
CASSLVSGGEAFF
>few|-|TRBJ2-3|TRBV7-3
TGTGCCAGCAGCTTAACCCCACTGGGGGGCGGGGGTATCACAGATACGCAGTATTTT
CASSLTPLGGGGITDTQYF
>few|TRBD2|TRBJ2-1|TRBV24-1
TGTGCCACCAGTGAAGCGGGGGGGGGCTACAATGAGCAGTTCTTC
CATSEAGGGYNEQFF
>many|TRBD2|TRBJ2-3|TRBV18
TGTGCCAGCTCACCCAGCGGGGGGGCTTTAGATACGCAGTATTTT
CASSPSGGALDTQYF
>many|TRBD2|TRBJ2-5|TRBV7-9
TGTGCCAGCAGCCTAGGACTAGCGGGGTTCCCCTGGGGAGAGACCCAGTACTTC
CASSLGLAGFPWGETQYF
>few|-|TRBJ2-1|TRBV11-1
TGTGCCAGCAGCCATGGCGGACACCCCTACAATGAGCAGTTCTTC
CASSHGGHPYNEQFF
>-|-|TRBJ1-5|TRBV27
TGTGCCAGCAGCGGGGTCTGGTATCAGCCCCAGCATTTT
CASSGVWYQPQHF
>many|-|TRBJ2-5|TRBV14
TGTGCCAGCAGCCAAGCAGGGGAAGGTCGGACCCAGTACTTC
CASSQAGEGRTQYF
>-|TRBD1|TRBJ1-6|TRBV5-1
TGCGCCAGCAGCCCATCCGGGACAGAAAGTTCACCCCTCCACTTT
CASSPSGTESSPLHF
>few|-|TRBJ2-7|TRBV11-2
TGTGCCAGCAGCTTAGTCCAGGGGCAATACTCCTACGAGCAGTACTTC
CASSLVQGQYSYEQYF
>many|-|TRBJ2-3|TRBV4-2
TGTGCCAGCACCCACAGCGGAGATACGCAGTATTTT
CASTHSGDTQYF
>many|-|TRBJ2-5|TRBV4-2
TGTGCCAGCAGCCAAGCACAGGGAAAAGAGACCCAGTACTTC
CASSQAQGKETQYF
>-|-|TRBJ1-4|TRBV9
TGTGCCAGCAGCCCAGGCTCAGGGCGGAAACTGTTTTTT
CASSPGSGRKLFF
>few|-|TRBJ1-5|TRBV6-5
TGTGCCAGCAGTGCGCCGGGACAGCCCCAGCATTTT
CASSAPGQPQHF
>-|TRBD2|TRBJ2-2|TRBV6-5
TGTGCCAGCAGTTGGGGGACTAGCGGGGCCTCGAACACCGGGGAGCTGTTTTTT
CASSWGTSGASNTGELFF
>-|TRBD1|TRBJ1-6|TRBV28
TGTGCCAGCAGGTACAGGGGTGATTCACCCCTCCACTTT
CASRYRGDSPLHF
>many|-|TRBJ1-5|TRBV20-1
TGCAGTGCTAGCCCCGGTTTGCAGCCCCAGCATTTT
CSASPGLQPQHF
>-|-|TRBJ2-1|TRBV5-1
TGCGCCAGCGACCAAGGGGGGGCCTACAATGAGCAGTTCTTC
CASDQGGAYNEQFF
>many|-|TRBJ1-6|TRBV5-1
TGCGCCAGCAGCTTGGTGGAAAATTCACCCCTCCACTTT
CASSLVENSPLHF